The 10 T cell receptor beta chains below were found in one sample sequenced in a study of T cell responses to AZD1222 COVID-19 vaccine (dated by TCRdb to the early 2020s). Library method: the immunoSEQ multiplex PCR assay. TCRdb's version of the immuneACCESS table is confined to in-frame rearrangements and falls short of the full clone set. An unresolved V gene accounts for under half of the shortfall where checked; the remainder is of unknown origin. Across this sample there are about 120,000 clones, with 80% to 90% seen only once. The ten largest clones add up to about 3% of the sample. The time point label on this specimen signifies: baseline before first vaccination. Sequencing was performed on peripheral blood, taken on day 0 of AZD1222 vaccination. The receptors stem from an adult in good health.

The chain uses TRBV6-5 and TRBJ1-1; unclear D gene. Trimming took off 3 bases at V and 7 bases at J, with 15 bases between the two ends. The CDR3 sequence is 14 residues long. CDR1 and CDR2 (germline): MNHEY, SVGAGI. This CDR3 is CASSYGRWVGEAFF. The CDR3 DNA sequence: TGTGCCAGCAGTTATGGACGGTGGGTGGGTGAAGCTTTCTTT.

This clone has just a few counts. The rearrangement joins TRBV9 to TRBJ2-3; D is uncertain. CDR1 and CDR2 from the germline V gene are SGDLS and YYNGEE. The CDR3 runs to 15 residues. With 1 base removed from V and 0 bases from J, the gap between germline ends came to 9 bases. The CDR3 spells CASSVRATSTDTQYF. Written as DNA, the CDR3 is TGTGCCAGCAGCGTAAGGGCTACTAGCACAGATACGCAGTATTTT.

The CDR3 DNA sequence: TGTGCCAGCAGCCAAGTCAGTCTCGGGGAGCTGTTTTTT. Its translation is CASSQVSLGELFF. V gene TRBV4-2 combines with J gene TRBJ2-2; no reliable D call. V lost 1 base and J lost 7, with 7 bases in between. The CDR3 is 13 residues long. Germline assignment: CDR1 LGHNA and CDR2 YNFKEQ.

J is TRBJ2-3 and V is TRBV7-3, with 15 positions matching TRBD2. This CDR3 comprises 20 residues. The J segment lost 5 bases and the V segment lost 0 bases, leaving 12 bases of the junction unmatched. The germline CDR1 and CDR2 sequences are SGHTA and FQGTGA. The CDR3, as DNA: TGTGCCAGCAGCTTAACAACTGGACTAGCGGGGGGGCCGAAGGGAGATACGCAGTATTTT. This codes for CASSLTTGLAGGPKGDTQYF.

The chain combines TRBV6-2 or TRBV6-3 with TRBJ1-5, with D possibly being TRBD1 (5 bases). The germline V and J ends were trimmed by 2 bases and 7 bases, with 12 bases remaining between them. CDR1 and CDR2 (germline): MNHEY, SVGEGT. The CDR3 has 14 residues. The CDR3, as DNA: TGTGCCAGCAGTTACAGGGGAAGGGGCCAGCCCCAGCATTTT. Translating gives CASSYRGRGQPQHF.

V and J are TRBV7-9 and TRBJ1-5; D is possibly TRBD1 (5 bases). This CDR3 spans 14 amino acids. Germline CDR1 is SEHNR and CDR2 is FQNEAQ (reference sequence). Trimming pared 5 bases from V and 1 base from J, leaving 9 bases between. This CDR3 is CASSPRDSNQPQHF. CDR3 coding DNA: TGTGCCAGCAGCCCGAGGGACAGCAATCAGCCCCAGCATTTT.

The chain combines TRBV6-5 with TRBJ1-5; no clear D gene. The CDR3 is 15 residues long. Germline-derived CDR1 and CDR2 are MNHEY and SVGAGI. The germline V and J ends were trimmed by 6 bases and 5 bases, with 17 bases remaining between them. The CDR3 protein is CASSPEGRSYQPQHF. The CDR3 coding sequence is TGTGCCAGCAGCCCGGAGGGCAGGTCCTATCAGCCCCAGCATTTT.

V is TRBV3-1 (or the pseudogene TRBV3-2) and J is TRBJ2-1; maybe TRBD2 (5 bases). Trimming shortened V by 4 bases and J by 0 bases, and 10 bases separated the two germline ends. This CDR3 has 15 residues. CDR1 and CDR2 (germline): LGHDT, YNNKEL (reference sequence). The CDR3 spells CASSREGSSYNEQFF. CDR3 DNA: TGTGCCAGCAGCCGTGAGGGCAGCTCCTACAATGAGCAGTTCTTC.

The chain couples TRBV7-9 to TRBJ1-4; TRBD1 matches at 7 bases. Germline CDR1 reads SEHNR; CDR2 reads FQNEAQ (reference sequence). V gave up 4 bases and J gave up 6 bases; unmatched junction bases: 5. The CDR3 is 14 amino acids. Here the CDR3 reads CASSSTDRDEKLFF. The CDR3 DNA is TGTGCCAGCAGCTCAACCGACAGGGATGAAAAACTGTTTTTT.

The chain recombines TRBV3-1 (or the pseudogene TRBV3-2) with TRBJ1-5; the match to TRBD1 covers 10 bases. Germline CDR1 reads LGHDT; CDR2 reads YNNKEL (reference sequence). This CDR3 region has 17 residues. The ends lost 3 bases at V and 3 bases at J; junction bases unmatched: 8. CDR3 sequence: CASSQGQGQVTNQPQHF. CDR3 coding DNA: TGTGCCAGCAGCCAGGGACAGGGGCAAGTGACCAATCAGCCCCAGCATTTT.